The next 20 T cell receptor beta chains were all read from a single sample in a study of T cells after yellow fever vaccination (dated by TCRdb to the late 2010s). The treatment or condition label, as the study defines it: live attenuated yellow fever vaccine strain. Library preparation used 5' RACE. The sequencer listed for this sample is Illumina NovaSeq 6000. TCRdb reworked the public reads: Q25 trimming with fastp, MiXCR clone assembly, productive beta chains retained. Every distinct CDR3 protein forms one entry, paired with its most common genes and DNA. Within this sample are some 300,000 distinct CDR3 sequences, with 8.7% of them counted one time only. The ten largest clones capture about 3.5% of the sample. The specimen was CD4+ T cells sorted from PBMCs, collected 5 days after the yellow fever booster vaccination. These receptors all stem from a man younger than 35 who received the YFV17D yellow fever vaccine.

The chain is built from TRBV24-1 and TRBJ2-5, with D perhaps TRBD2 (5 bases). V gave up 3 bases and J gave up 4 bases, with 14 bases separating them. The CDR3 totals 15 residues. The V gene's germline CDR1 is KGHDR and CDR2 SFDVKD. The CDR3 is CATSDPLTSGETQYF. The CDR3 coding sequence is TGTGCCACCAGTGATCCACTGACAAGCGGAGAGACCCAGTACTTC.

This clonotype was observed many times. The chain joins TRBV3-1 to TRBJ2-7; D possibly uses TRBD1 or TRBD2 (5 bases each). Germline CDR1 reads LGHDT; CDR2 reads YNNKEL (reference sequence). This CDR3 spans 14 amino acids. Trimming shortened V by 4 bases and J by 6 bases, and 16 bases separated the two germline ends. The CDR3 loop reads CASSLALGVGEQYV. CDR3 bases: TGTGCCAGCAGCCTGGCGTTGGGGGTCGGCGAGCAGTACGTC.

There are many counts of this clonotype. The J gene is TRBJ1-5, the V gene TRBV2; D unresolved. The CDR3 has 17 amino acids. V lost 1 base and J 0 bases, leaving 13 bases between the germline ends. Germline values: CDR1 SNHLY, CDR2 FYNNEI. This CDR3 is CASSEVSGDLSNQPQHF. In nucleotides, the CDR3 is TGTGCCAGCAGTGAAGTTTCCGGTGACCTTAGCAATCAGCCCCAGCATTTT.

This clonotype was recorded many times. Here the CDR3 DNA reads TGTGCCAGTGGAGGATCCGGGCCAAATTACGAGCAGTACGTC. It codes for CASGGSGPNYEQYV. V usage is TRBV6-2 or TRBV6-3 and J usage is TRBJ2-7, with D perhaps TRBD2 (5 bases). Germline CDR1 MNHEY, CDR2 SVGEGT. Trimming left V 9 bases short and J 4 bases short, with 19 bases between. The CDR3 has 14 residues.

The rearrangement uses TRBV27 and TRBJ2-7, with 8 bases fitting TRBD1. V lost 6 bases, J lost 3 bases, and 10 bases stayed unmatched. The CDR3 consists of 15 residues. Germline V gene data show CDR1 as MNHEY and CDR2 as SMNVEV (reference sequence). As DNA, the CDR3 is TGTGCCAGCAGCCGTTACAGGGGGTCCATCTACGAGCAGTACGTC. Translation gives CASSRYRGSIYEQYV.

V usage is TRBV25-1 and J usage is TRBJ1-2, with TRBD1 matching over 7 bases. The CDR3 consists of 17 residues. Germline CDR1 and CDR2: MGHDK and SYGVNS. Trimming removed 4 bases from V and 5 bases from J; junction bases left unmatched: 16. The CDR3 coding sequence is TGTGCCAGCAGTGGGGTTGAGGGGGCGGTTACAGGGTATGGCTACACCTTC. Translated, it gives CASSGVEGAVTGYGYTF.

The J gene is TRBJ2-3, the V gene TRBV9; 7 positions match TRBD2. V was pared by 0 bases and J by 14 bases, with 18 bases of the junction left unmatched. From germline, CDR1 is SGDLS and CDR2 YYNGEE. This CDR3 has 16 residues. CDR3 loop: CASSVATASSQGGLYF. CDR3 in DNA: TGTGCCAGCAGCGTAGCTACGGCTAGCTCCCAGGGAGGGTTGTATTTT.

This clonotype has only a few counts. This rearrangement joins TRBV5-6 to TRBJ1-4; D not certain. Between the trimmed V and J ends, which lost 0 bases and 8 bases, there was a span of 11 bases. The germline V gene encodes CDR1 SGHDT and CDR2 YYEEEE. The CDR3 is made up of 14 amino acids. This CDR3 reads CASSLDIYSEKLFF. CDR3 bases: TGTGCCAGCAGCTTGGATATCTACTCGGAAAAACTGTTTTTT.

The sample holds many counts of this clonotype. This chain joins TRBV7-2 and TRBJ2-5, with D perhaps being TRBD1 or TRBD2 (5 bases each). Between the trimmed V and J ends, which lost 4 bases and 4 bases, there was a span of 16 bases. The CDR3 is 15 amino acids. CDR1 SGHTA and CDR2 FQGNSA come from the germline V gene. Here the CDR3 reads CASSSQGGGGETQYF. CDR3 bases: TGTGCCAGCAGCTCTCAGGGCGGTGGAGGAGAGACCCAGTACTTC. The full variable domain, its missing parts supplied by reference TRBV7-2 and TRBJ2-5, is GAGVSQSPSNKVTEKGKDVELRCDPISGHTALYWYRQSLGQGLEFLIYFQGNSAPDKSGLPSDRFSAERTGGSVSTLTIQRTQQEDSAVYLCASSSQGGGGETQYFGPGTRLLVL.

This clonotype was recorded many times. CDR3 nucleotide sequence: TGCAGCGTTGACACGATGGGTGCGCCAGACTATGGCTACACCTTC. Translation gives CSVDTMGAPDYGYTF. The chain is built from TRBV29-1 and TRBJ1-2; D is uncertain. V lost 3 bases, J lost 3 bases, and 17 bases lay in between. CDR3 length: 15 residues. Germline CDR1 reads SQVTM; CDR2 reads ANQGSEA.

The sample holds many counts of this clonotype. The rearrangement uses TRBV29-1 and TRBJ2-2, with D possibly being TRBD1 (6 bases). The germline CDR1 and CDR2 sequences are SQVTM and ANQGSEA. The V end was cut by 6 bases, the J end by 3 bases, with 14 bases between. CDR3 length equals 14 residues. The CDR3 region has the DNA TGCAGCGTCCGGACAGCGTGGGACACCGGGGAGCTGTTTTTT. This sequence encodes CSVRTAWDTGELFF.

This clonotype turned up a few times. The chain couples TRBV4-1 to TRBJ2-5; TRBD1 is a possible D gene (5 bases). The CDR3 length is 16 residues. Trimming cost V 1 base and J 0 bases, with 12 bases left between them. CDR1 and CDR2 from the germline V gene are MGHRA and YSYEKL. CDR3 bases: TGCGCCAGCAGCCAAGGTCAGGGCCGGGACCAAGAGACCCAGTACTTC. Amino acid sequence: CASSQGQGRDQETQYF.

The chain couples TRBV5-1 to TRBJ1-5; perhaps TRBD1 as D (5 bases). V lost 2 bases and J 6 bases, leaving 12 bases between the germline ends. Germline lookup yields CDR1 SGHRS and CDR2 YFSETQ. This CDR3 spans 14 amino acids. CDR3 region: CASSLGTGRQPQHF. The CDR3 bases are TGCGCCAGCAGCTTAGGGACCGGACGTCAGCCCCAGCATTTT.

This clonotype was picked up a small number of times. The CDR3 DNA reads as TGTGCCAGCACCAAGGGGGCCTCCCCTTACGAGCAGTACGTC. Translated, it gives CASTKGASPYEQYV. The chain is built from TRBV6-1 and TRBJ2-7; TRBD1 matches 7 bases. The germline V gene encodes CDR1 MNHNS and CDR2 SASEGT. V lost 7 bases to trimming and J lost 4 bases; unmatched junction nucleotides: 10. The CDR3 runs to 14 residues.

This clonotype was seen only a few times. V usage is TRBV7-2 and J usage is TRBJ2-3; unclear D gene. CDR1 is SGHTA, CDR2 FQGNSA, per germline. Trimming took off 5 bases at V and 2 bases at J, with 14 bases between the two ends. This CDR3 spans 15 amino acids. The CDR3 DNA sequence: TGTGCCAGCAGCCCCTGGACGACCAACACAGATACGCAGTATTTT. This gives the protein CASSPWTTNTDTQYF. Full variable domain (outside the CDR3, taken from reference TRBV7-2 and TRBJ2-3): GAGVSQSPSNKVTEKGKDVELRCDPISGHTALYWYRQSLGQGLEFLIYFQGNSAPDKSGLPSDRFSAERTGGSVSTLTIQRTQQEDSAVYLCASSPWTTNTDTQYFGPGTRLTVL.

The gene calls are TRBV4-1 and TRBJ2-1; possible D gene TRBD1, 6 bases. Per germline, CDR1 MGHRA and CDR2 YSYEKL. The CDR3 covers 14 residues. V was clipped by 6 bases and J by 8 bases, with 17 bases between them. The CDR3 nucleotides read TGCGCCAGCAGTCGCACAGGGCCCTGGGATGAGCAGTTCTTC. It encodes CASSRTGPWDEQFF.

The chain employs TRBV18 and TRBJ2-2, with 8 bases matching TRBD2. The V segment lost 4 bases and the J segment 1 base; nucleotides outside the gene matches: 8. The CDR3 contains 17 residues. Germline V gene lookup returns CDR1 KGHSH and CDR2 LQKENI. The CDR3, as DNA: TGTGCCAGCTCACGAGGACTAGCCGGGTTGAACACCGGGGAGCTGTTTTTT. Translating it yields CASSRGLAGLNTGELFF.

This rearrangement joins TRBV5-1 to TRBJ2-3; 9 nucleotides match TRBD2. Germline assignment: CDR1 SGHRS and CDR2 YFSETQ. CDR3 length: 15 residues. Germline trimming cut 3 bases from V and 5 bases from J; bases unmatched to any gene: 7. The DNA for the CDR3 is TGCGCCAGCAGCTCCGTAGCGGGGGTGCAAGATACGCAGTATTTT. This gives the protein CASSSVAGVQDTQYF. The full variable domain, its missing parts supplied by reference TRBV5-1 and TRBJ2-3, is KAGVTQTPRYLIKTRGQQVTLSCSPISGHRSVSWYQQTPGQGLQFLFEYFSETQRNKGNFPGRFSGRQFSNSRSEMNVSTLELGDSALYLCASSSVAGVQDTQYFGPGTRLTVL.

This clonotype was detected only a few times. The chain carries TRBV3-1 and TRBJ2-1, with D hard to call. Germline CDR1 reads LGHDT; CDR2 reads YNNKEL (reference sequence). Deletions cut 2 bases from V and 9 bases from J, with 11 bases between. CDR3 size: 13 residues. CDR3 nucleotide sequence: TGTGCCAGCAGCCAAATTGGGGTCGGTGAGCAGTTCTTC. Encoded protein: CASSQIGVGEQFF.

This rearrangement joins TRBV11-2 to TRBJ2-7; D is tentatively TRBD1 or TRBD2 (5 bases each). V shed 1 base and J shed 5 bases, with 15 bases lying between them. This CDR3 is 15 amino acids long. Germline CDR1 SGHAT, CDR2 FQNNGV. The CDR3 reads CASSLAEGPSHEQYV. The CDR3 DNA sequence: TGTGCCAGCAGCTTAGCCGAGGGACCGAGCCACGAGCAGTACGTC.